This T cell receptor beta chain was sequenced during a study of shared clonotypes between healthy human individuals. This CDR3 is built from 16 residues. V lost 1 base, J lost 0 bases, and 2 bases stayed unmatched. CDR1 and CDR2 (germline): LNHDA, SQIVND (reference sequence). TCRdb keeps only in-frame clones here, not all; method: immunoSEQ multiplex PCR. This table has 2 million or so clones, about 95% appearing once. CD45RO-negative CD8 cells positively selected for CCR7 made up the naive population, which excluded terminally differentiated effector memory CD45RA+ cells. Sequenced material: naive CD8+ T cells sorted from blood. This chain joins TRBV19 and TRBJ1-4; the match to TRBD1 covers 7 bases. This clonotype originated in a man aged 18-30 years in good health. The CDR3 loop reads CASSIGTGATNEKLFF. The CDR3 nucleotides read TGTGCCAGTAGTATAGGGACAGGCGCAACTAATGAAAAACTGTTTTTT. Supplemented by reference TRBV19 and TRBJ1-4, the full variable domain reads DGGITQSPKYLFRKEGQNVTLSCEQNLNHDAMYWYRQDPGQGLRLIYYSQIVNDFQKGDIAEGYSVSREKKESFPLTVTSAQKNPTAFYLCASSIGTGATNEKLFFGSGTQLSVL.